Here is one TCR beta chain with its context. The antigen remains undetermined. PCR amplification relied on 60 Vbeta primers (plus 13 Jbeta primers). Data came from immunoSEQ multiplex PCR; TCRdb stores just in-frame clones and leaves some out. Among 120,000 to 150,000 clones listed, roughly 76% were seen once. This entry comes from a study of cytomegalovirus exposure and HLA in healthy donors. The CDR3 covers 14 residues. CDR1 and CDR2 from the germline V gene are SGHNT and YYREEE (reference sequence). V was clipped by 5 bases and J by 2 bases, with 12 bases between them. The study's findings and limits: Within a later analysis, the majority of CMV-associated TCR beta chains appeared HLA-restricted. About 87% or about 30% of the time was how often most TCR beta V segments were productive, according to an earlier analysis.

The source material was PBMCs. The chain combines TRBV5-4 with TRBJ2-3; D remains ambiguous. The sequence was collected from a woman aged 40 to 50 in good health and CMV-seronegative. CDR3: CASRSGSYTDTQYF. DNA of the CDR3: TGTGCCAGCAGGTCCGGGTCTTACACAGATACGCAGTATTTT.